These 29 T cell receptor beta chains were all obtained from the same sample, sequenced in a study of Ad26.COV2.S vaccination and SARS-CoV-2 variants. Assay: immunoSEQ multiplex PCR; the TCRdb copy retains only in-frame clones and omits some. The table includes fewer than 400,000 clones, 85% to 90% detected once. Treatment described: approximately 18 received Ad26.COV2.S at low or high dose, single or two shots; roughly five received placebo; per-sample allocation not given. It was on day 63 after the first vaccine or placebo injection that samples were taken. Material: peripheral blood, obtained in a trial of Ad26.COV2.S vaccine versus placebo. The receptors here all came from a person aged 18-60 years who received the Ad26.COV2.S COVID-19 vaccine or a placebo.

The chain carries TRBV5-6 and TRBJ2-7, with no clear D. The CDR3 is made up of 15 amino acids. Germline V gives CDR1 SGHDT, CDR2 YYEEEE. The V end was cut by 0 bases, the J end by 6 bases, with 16 bases between. The CDR3, as DNA: TGTGCCAGCAGCTTGGGTCGGCCAACCGGGCGCGAGCAGTACTTC. Translating gives CASSLGRPTGREQYF.

The chain employs TRBV29-1 and TRBJ1-1; 9 nucleotides agree with TRBD1. The CDR3 extends over 12 amino acids. With 7 bases clipped from V and 10 bases from J, the junction kept 10 bases outside the gene matches. Germline loops: CDR1 SQVTM, CDR2 ANQGSEA. The CDR3 nucleotides read TGCAGCGCCACGGGACAGGGATTAGGAGCTTTCTTT. Encoded protein: CSATGQGLGAFF.

The chain links TRBV18 to TRBJ1-1; perhaps TRBD1 as D (6 bases). The CDR3 is 12 amino acids. CDR1 and CDR2 (germline): KGHSH, LQKENI. The germline V and J ends were trimmed by 4 bases and 7 bases, with 10 bases remaining between them. The CDR3 DNA reads as TGTGCCAGCTCACAAGACAGGCGTGAAGCTTTCTTT. Protein product: CASSQDRREAFF.

V and J are TRBV9 and TRBJ2-2; D is perhaps TRBD1 (5 bases). CDR1 and CDR2 from the germline V gene are SGDLS and YYNGEE. The CDR3 has 13 amino acids. The V gene lost 5 bases and the J gene lost 7 bases, with 12 bases spanning the gap. CDR3 nucleotides: TGTGCCAGCAGTCAGGGAACGGTCGGGGAGCTGTTTTTT. Its protein is CASSQGTVGELFF.

The V call is TRBV4-2, the J call TRBJ2-5; D is unclear. Trimming pared 1 base from V and 2 bases from J, leaving 11 bases between. The CDR3 loop spans 15 amino acids. The germline gives CDR1 LGHNA, CDR2 YNFKEQ. The CDR3 sequence is CASSQVSLTQETQYF. The CDR3 DNA sequence: TGTGCCAGCAGCCAAGTCTCACTTACACAAGAGACCCAGTACTTC.

This clone turned up a few times. V is TRBV6-5 and J is TRBJ1-3; 8 bases map to TRBD1. Germline lookup yields CDR1 MNHEY and CDR2 SVGAGI. Losses at the gene ends were 4 bases for V and 3 bases for J; bases not matched to a gene: 8. CDR3 size: 16 residues. CDR3 region: CASSSDGQGFGNTIYF. The CDR3 nucleotides are TGTGCCAGCAGTTCCGACGGACAGGGCTTTGGAAACACCATATATTTT.

This clone was picked up one time. V is TRBV6-6 and J is TRBJ2-1; TRBD2 matches at 8 bases. This CDR3 has 17 amino acids. J was trimmed by 4 bases and V by 6 bases; bases with no gene match: 14. From germline, CDR1 is MNHNY and CDR2 SVGAGI (reference sequence). This CDR3 reads CASSRARILAGYNEQFF. CDR3 in DNA: TGTGCCAGCAGCCGAGCTAGGATATTAGCGGGGTACAATGAGCAGTTCTTC.

This rearrangement joins TRBV28 to TRBJ2-5, with 7 bases that match TRBD2. The CDR3 loop spans 14 amino acids. V shed 10 bases, J shed 2 bases, and the junction held 10 bases outside the gene matches. Germline V CDR1 and CDR2: MDHEN, SYDVKM. The CDR3 DNA reads as TGTGCCACCTCGGAGGCACTAGCGCAAGAGACCCAGTACTTC. Amino acids: CATSEALAQETQYF.

This clone has a handful of counts. This same CDR3 is encoded by further DNA sequences in the sample. The chain joins TRBV5-4 to TRBJ2-1, with TRBD2 identical over 14 bases. Germline lookup yields CDR1 SGHNT and CDR2 YYREEE (reference sequence). Germline trimming cut 4 bases from V and 10 bases from J; bases unmatched to any gene: 4. The CDR3 runs 14 residues. This CDR3 reads CASSLGLAGDEQFF. CDR3 DNA: TGTGCCAGCAGCCTGGGACTAGCGGGAGACGAGCAGTTCTTC. The variable domain in full, completed from reference TRBV5-4 and TRBJ2-1, reads ETGVTQSPTHLIKTRGQQVTLRCSSQSGHNTVSWYQQALGQGPQFIFQYYREEENGRGNFPPRFSGLQFPNYSSELNVNALELDDSALYLCASSLGLAGDEQFFGPGTRLTVL.

This rearrangement joins TRBV6-5 to TRBJ1-1; D remains ambiguous. The CDR3 is 13 residues long. Germline V gene lookup returns CDR1 MNHEY and CDR2 SVGAGI. V was clipped by 7 bases and J by 0 bases, with 9 bases between them. Written as DNA, the CDR3 is TGTGCCAGCACTCCCTATATGAACACTGAAGCTTTCTTT. Amino acids: CASTPYMNTEAFF.

The chain joins TRBV27 to TRBJ1-1; D remains ambiguous. V lost 4 bases, J lost 0 bases, and 9 bases lay in between. The CDR3 has 14 residues. The V gene's germline CDR1 is MNHEY and CDR2 SMNVEV (reference sequence). The CDR3 nucleotides read TGTGCCAGCAGTTGGGCCTCCCTGAACACTGAAGCTTTCTTT. Translation: CASSWASLNTEAFF.

The J gene is TRBJ1-1, the V gene TRBV4-3, with TRBD1 matching 7 bases. Germline V lookup: CDR1 LGHNA, CDR2 YSLEER. There are 18 residues in the CDR3. With 4 bases clipped from V and 4 bases from J, the junction kept 18 bases outside the gene matches. The CDR3 region is CASSRVTDRVSATTEAFF. CDR3 nucleotide sequence: TGCGCCAGCAGCCGTGTCACTGACAGGGTCTCAGCGACCACTGAAGCTTTCTTT.

This clone was detected only once. J is TRBJ2-7 and V is TRBV9, with D unclear. The V end was cut by 0 bases, the J end by 2 bases, with 12 bases between. The CDR3 is 15 amino acids. The germline V gene encodes CDR1 SGDLS and CDR2 YYNGEE. The CDR3 is CASSVDPQRAYEQYF. DNA of the CDR3: TGTGCCAGCAGCGTAGACCCACAAAGGGCCTACGAGCAGTACTTC.

This clone was seen once. The chain carries TRBV5-1 and TRBJ1-1; 10 bases line up with TRBD1. The trim removed 1 base at V and 0 bases at J, leaving 15 bases unmatched. The CDR3 runs 20 residues. In germline, CDR1 is SGHRS, CDR2 YFSETQ. In DNA, the CDR3 is TGCGCCAGCAGCTTGATGATGGCGGGACAGGGGTCGAGGTTGAACACTGAAGCTTTCTTT. Translating gives CASSLMMAGQGSRLNTEAFF.

V is TRBV7-2 and J is TRBJ2-7, with 10 bases fitting TRBD1. Germline-derived CDR1 and CDR2 are SGHTA and FQGNSA. V shed 3 bases and J 3 bases; nucleotides not matched to a gene: 2. The CDR3 loop spans 14 amino acids. CDR3 bases: TGTGCCAGCAGCTTTAGGGACAGGGGCTACGAGCAGTACTTC. It translates to CASSFRDRGYEQYF.

The rearrangement links TRBV9 to TRBJ1-2; perhaps TRBD1 as D (5 bases). CDR3 length: 15 residues. CDR1 SGDLS and CDR2 YYNGEE come from the germline V gene. The V end was cut by 3 bases, the J end by 4 bases, with 16 bases between. CDR3 loop: CASSAQGKRIYGYTF. CDR3 coding DNA: TGTGCCAGCAGCGCCCAGGGAAAGAGGATCTATGGCTACACCTTC.

The chain recombines TRBV4-3 with TRBJ2-7; tentative D call: TRBD2 (6 bases). This CDR3 is 15 amino acids long. V was shortened by 4 bases and J by 1 base, with 14 bases between the two germline ends. Per the germline V gene, CDR1 is LGHNA and CDR2 is YSLEER. CDR3 protein: CASSPLATSSYEQYF. CDR3 nucleotide sequence: TGCGCCAGCAGCCCCTTGGCGACTAGTTCCTACGAGCAGTACTTC.

This chain connects TRBV6-6 to TRBJ1-5; no firm D call. The CDR3 consists of 16 residues. The V and J ends lost 3 bases and 0 bases respectively, with 12 bases between them. CDR1 is MNHNY and CDR2 is SVGAGI in the germline V gene (reference sequence). The CDR3 sequence: CASSYGGLTSNQPQHF. The DNA of the CDR3 is TGTGCCAGCAGTTATGGAGGACTTACTAGCAATCAGCCCCAGCATTTT.

The chain links TRBV21-1 to TRBJ1-5; the D call of TRBD1 is as the table states it, not checked on the DNA. TRBV21-1 is marked as a pseudogene. The CDR3 length is 16 residues. The chain's CDR3 is CASSKDETGMNQPQHF. The CDR3 bases are TGTGCCAGCAGCAAAGACGAGACAGGGATGAATCAGCCCCAGCATTTT.

This rearrangement joins TRBV5-1 to TRBJ2-1, with 9 bases aligning to TRBD2. After removal of 4 bases from V and 4 bases from J, the junction contained 12 bases not matched to a gene. Germline CDR1 SGHRS, CDR2 YFSETQ. This CDR3 is 17 amino acids long. The CDR3 coding sequence is TGCGCCAGCAGCCCTGGATGGGGCGGGAGGGATTACAATGAGCAGTTCTTC. It specifies CASSPGWGGRDYNEQFF.

The CDR3 protein is CASSTYWGLTEAFF. The CDR3 DNA reads TGTGCCAGCAGCACGTACTGGGGGTTGACTGAAGCTTTCTTT. This rearrangement joins TRBV9 to TRBJ1-1, with D possibly being TRBD1 (5 bases). CDR3 length equals 14 residues. CDR1 and CDR2 (germline): SGDLS, YYNGEE. V lost 4 bases and J 5 bases, leaving 15 bases between the germline ends.

This chain joins TRBV6-2 or TRBV6-3 and TRBJ1-1; TRBD1 matches at 9 bases. V was pared by 4 bases and J by 5 bases, with 5 bases of the junction left unmatched. The CDR3 is 14 amino acids. The germline CDR1 and CDR2 sequences are MNHEY and SVGEGT. The CDR3 nucleotides read TGTGCCAGCAGTTCACAGGGGGCGCTTACTGAAGCTTTCTTT. Amino acid sequence: CASSSQGALTEAFF.

The chain carries TRBV7-2 and TRBJ2-7; D call uncertain. Germline loops: CDR1 SGHTA, CDR2 FQGNSA. The length of the CDR3 is 13 residues. The V end was cut by 3 bases, the J end by 3 bases, with 9 bases between. The CDR3 DNA reads as TGTGCCAGCAGCTTCGGTTGGGGCTACGAGCAGTACTTC. The encoded protein is CASSFGWGYEQYF.

The chain combines TRBV6-5 with TRBJ2-3; a weak D match, TRBD2 (6 bases). Trimming removed 6 bases at V and 2 bases at J, with 9 bases between. The CDR3 is 13 residues long. CDR1 is MNHEY, CDR2 SVGAGI, per germline. The CDR3 nucleotides read TGTGCCAGCAGGGGACTGGCCACAGATACGCAGTATTTT. This gives the protein CASRGLATDTQYF.

The chain uses TRBV7-6 and TRBJ1-1; 7 nucleotides agree with TRBD1. The CDR3 sequence is 17 residues long. CDR1 and CDR2 (germline): SGHVS, FNYEAQ. With 5 bases clipped from V and 0 bases from J, the junction kept 12 bases outside the gene matches. CDR3 DNA sequence: TGTGCCAGCAGCCAGGGAGGGACAGAGAGAATGAACACTGAAGCTTTCTTT. Protein: CASSQGGTERMNTEAFF.

The chain uses TRBV21-1 and TRBJ1-3; TRBD1, as called in the table, went unchecked against the DNA. TRBV21-1 is noted as a pseudogene. The CDR3 totals 18 residues. CDR3 region: CASSKVGQGRFSGNTIYF. The CDR3 DNA sequence: TGTGCCAGCAGCAAAGTAGGACAGGGGAGATTTTCTGGAAACACCATATATTTT.

J is TRBJ1-2 and V is TRBV6-2 or TRBV6-3; tentatively, D is TRBD1 (6 bases). The CDR3 has 17 residues. V lost 6 bases and J lost 3, with 23 bases in between. Germline CDR1 is MNHEY and CDR2 is SVGEGT. The CDR3: CASSPPGHLYPYYGYTF. The CDR3 coding sequence is TGTGCCAGCAGCCCTCCGGGACACCTCTATCCTTACTATGGCTACACCTTC.

The chain employs TRBV7-3 and TRBJ1-1, with unresolved D. V dropped 5 bases and J dropped 0 bases, with 13 bases sitting between them. The germline CDR1 and CDR2 sequences are SGHTA and FQGTGA. The CDR3 extends over 15 amino acids. The CDR3 DNA reads as TGTGCCAGCAGCCCGATTACACCCCTGAACACTGAAGCTTTCTTT. As protein: CASSPITPLNTEAFF.

This chain links TRBV21-1 with TRBJ2-5. TRBV21-1 is flagged as a pseudogene. The CDR3 is 17 amino acids. In nucleotides, the CDR3 is TGTGCCAGCAGCAAAGTCGGGGGACACGTTACCGGAGGGACCCAGTACTTC. It codes for CASSKVGGHVTGGTQYF.